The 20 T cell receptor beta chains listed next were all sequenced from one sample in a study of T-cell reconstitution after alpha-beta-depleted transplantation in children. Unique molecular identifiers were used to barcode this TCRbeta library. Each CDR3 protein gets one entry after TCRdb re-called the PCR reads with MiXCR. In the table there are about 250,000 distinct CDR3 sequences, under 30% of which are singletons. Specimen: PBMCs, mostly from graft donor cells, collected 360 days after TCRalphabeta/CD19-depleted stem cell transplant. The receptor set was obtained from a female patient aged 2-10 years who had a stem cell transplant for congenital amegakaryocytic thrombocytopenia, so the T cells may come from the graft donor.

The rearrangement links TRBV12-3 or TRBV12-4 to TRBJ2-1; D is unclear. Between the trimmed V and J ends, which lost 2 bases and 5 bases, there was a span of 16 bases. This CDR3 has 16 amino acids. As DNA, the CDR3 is TGTGCCAGCAGTTTATTCCTCAATTGGGAAAACAATGAGCAGTTCTTC. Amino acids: CASSLFLNWENNEQFF.

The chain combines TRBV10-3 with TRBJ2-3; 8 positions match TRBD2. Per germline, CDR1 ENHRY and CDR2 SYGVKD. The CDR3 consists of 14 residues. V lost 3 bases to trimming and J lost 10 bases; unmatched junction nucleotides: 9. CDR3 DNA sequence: TGTGCCATCAGTGATACGGAGGGAGCGGGAGCGCAGTATTTT. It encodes CAISDTEGAGAQYF.

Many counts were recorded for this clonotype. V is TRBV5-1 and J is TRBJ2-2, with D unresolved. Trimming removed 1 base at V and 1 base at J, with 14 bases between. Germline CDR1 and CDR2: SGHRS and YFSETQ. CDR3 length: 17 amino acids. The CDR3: CASSLIGSRWNTGELFF. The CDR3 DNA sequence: TGCGCCAGCAGCTTGATCGGGTCCAGGTGGAACACCGGGGAGCTGTTTTTT.

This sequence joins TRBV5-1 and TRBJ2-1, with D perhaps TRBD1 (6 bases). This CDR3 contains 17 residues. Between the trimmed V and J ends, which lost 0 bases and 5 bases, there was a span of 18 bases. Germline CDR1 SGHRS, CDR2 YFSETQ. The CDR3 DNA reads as TGCGCCAGCAGCTTGGTCCCTCGGTCACAGGGAGACAATGAGCAGTTCTTC. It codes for CASSLVPRSQGDNEQFF.

The CDR3 DNA sequence: TGTGCCAGCTCACCACCCTACAGGTTGTACTACGAGCAGTACTTC. Its protein is CASSPPYRLYYEQYF. The chain uses TRBV18 and TRBJ2-7, with D perhaps TRBD1 (5 bases). V lost 0 bases, J lost 3 bases, and 12 bases lay in between. This CDR3 has 15 residues. The germline V gene has CDR1 KGHSH and CDR2 LQKENI.

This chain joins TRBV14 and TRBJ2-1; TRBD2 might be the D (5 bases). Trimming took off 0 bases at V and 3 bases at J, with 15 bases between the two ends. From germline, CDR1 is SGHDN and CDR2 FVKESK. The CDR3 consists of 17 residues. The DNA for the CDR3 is TGTGCCAGCAGCCAAGATTTTTACGGGGAACGCTACAATGAGCAGTTCTTC. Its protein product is CASSQDFYGERYNEQFF.

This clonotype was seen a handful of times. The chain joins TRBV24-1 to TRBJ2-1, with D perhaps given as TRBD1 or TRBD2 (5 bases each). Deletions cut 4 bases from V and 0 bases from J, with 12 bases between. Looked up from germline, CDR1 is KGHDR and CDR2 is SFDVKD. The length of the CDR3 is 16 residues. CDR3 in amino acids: CATSDRGEISYNEQFF. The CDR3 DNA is TGTGCCACCAGTGACAGAGGGGAGATCTCCTACAATGAGCAGTTCTTC.

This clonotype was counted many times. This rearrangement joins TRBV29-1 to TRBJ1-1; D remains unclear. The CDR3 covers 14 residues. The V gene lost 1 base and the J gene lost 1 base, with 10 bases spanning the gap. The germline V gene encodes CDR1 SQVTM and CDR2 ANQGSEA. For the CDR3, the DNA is TGCAGCGTTGAAGTAACTACAGCGAACACTGAAGCTTTCTTT. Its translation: CSVEVTTANTEAFF. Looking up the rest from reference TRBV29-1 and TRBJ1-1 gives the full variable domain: SAVISQKPSRDICQRGTSLTIQCQVDSQVTMMFWYRQQPGQSLTLIATANQGSEATYESGFVIDKFPISRPNLTFSTLTVSNMSPEDSSIYLCSVEVTTANTEAFFGQGTRLTVV.

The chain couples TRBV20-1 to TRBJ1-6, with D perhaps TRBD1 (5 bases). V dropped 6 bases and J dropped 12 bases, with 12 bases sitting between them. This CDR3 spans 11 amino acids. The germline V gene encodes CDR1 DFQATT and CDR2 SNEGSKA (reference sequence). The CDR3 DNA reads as TGCAGTGCCCTTGGGGGGGGACCCCTCCACTTT. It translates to CSALGGGPLHF.

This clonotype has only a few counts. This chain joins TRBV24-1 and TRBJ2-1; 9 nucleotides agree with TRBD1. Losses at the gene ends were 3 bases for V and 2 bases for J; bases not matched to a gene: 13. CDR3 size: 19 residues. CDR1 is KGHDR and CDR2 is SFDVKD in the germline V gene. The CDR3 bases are TGTGCCACCAGTGATATCTCAAAAAACAGGGGGCTCGCCTACAATGAGCAGTTCTTC. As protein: CATSDISKNRGLAYNEQFF.

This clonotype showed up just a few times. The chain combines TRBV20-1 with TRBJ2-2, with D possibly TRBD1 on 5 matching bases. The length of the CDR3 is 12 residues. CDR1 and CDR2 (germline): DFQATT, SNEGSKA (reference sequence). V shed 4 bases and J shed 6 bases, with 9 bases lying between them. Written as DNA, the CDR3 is TGCAGTGCTACCAGGGATCCCGGGGAGCTGTTTTTT. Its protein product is CSATRDPGELFF.

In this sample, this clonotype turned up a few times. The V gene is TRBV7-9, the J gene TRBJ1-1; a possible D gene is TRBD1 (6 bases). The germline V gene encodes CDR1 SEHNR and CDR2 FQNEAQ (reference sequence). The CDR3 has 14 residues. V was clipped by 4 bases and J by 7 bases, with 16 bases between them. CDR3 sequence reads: CASSYSLGRGEAFF. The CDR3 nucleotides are TGTGCCAGCAGCTATTCTCTAGGCAGGGGTGAAGCTTTCTTT.

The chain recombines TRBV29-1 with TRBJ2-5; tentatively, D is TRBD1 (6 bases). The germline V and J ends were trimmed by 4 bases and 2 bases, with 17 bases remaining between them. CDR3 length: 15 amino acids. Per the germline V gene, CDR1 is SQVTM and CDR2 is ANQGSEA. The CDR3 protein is CSVAYPGQKQETQYF. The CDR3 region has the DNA TGCAGCGTTGCGTACCCGGGACAAAAACAAGAGACCCAGTACTTC.

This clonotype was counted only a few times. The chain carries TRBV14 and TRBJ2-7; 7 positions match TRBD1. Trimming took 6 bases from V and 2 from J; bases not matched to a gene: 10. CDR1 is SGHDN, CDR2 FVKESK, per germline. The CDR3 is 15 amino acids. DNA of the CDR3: TGTGCCAGCAGTCTCCGAAGGGGGCTCCCCTACGAGCAGTACTTC. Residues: CASSLRRGLPYEQYF.

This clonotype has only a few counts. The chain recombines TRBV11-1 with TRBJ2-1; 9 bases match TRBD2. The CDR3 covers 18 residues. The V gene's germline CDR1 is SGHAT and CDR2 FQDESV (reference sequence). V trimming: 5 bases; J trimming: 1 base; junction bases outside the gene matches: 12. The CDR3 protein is CASSRAMWREGSYNEQFF. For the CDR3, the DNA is TGTGCCAGCAGCCGCGCAATGTGGCGGGAGGGGTCCTACAATGAGCAGTTCTTC. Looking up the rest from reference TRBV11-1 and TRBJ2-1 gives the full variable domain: EAEVAQSPRYKITEKSQAVAFWCDPISGHATLYWYRQILGQGPELLVQFQDESVVDDSQLPKDRFSAERLKGVDSTLKIQPAELGDSAMYLCASSRAMWREGSYNEQFFGPGTRLTVL.

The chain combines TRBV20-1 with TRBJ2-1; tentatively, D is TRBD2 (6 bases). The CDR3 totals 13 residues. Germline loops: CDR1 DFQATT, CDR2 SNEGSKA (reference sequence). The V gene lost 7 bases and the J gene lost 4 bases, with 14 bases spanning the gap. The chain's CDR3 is CSGSGARYNEQFF. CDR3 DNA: TGCAGTGGTTCGGGAGCCCGTTACAATGAGCAGTTCTTC.

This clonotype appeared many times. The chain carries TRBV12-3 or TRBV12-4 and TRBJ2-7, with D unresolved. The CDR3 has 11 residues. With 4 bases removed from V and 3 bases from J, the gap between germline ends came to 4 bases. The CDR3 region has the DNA TGTGCCAGCAGTTCCAACTACGAGCAGTACTTC. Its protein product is CASSSNYEQYF.

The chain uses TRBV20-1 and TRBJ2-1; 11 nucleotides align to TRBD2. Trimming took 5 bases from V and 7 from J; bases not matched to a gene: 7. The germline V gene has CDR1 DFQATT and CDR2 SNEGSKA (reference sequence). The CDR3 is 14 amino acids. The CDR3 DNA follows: TGCAGTGCTTTGAGTCCTAGCGGGGGGAATGAGCAGTTCTTC. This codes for CSALSPSGGNEQFF.

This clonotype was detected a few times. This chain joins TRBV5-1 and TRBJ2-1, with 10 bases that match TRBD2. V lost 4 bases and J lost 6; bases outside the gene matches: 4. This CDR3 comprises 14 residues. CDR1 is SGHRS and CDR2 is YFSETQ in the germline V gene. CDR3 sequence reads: CASSKGLAVNEQFF. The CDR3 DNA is TGCGCCAGCAGCAAAGGACTAGCGGTCAATGAGCAGTTCTTC.

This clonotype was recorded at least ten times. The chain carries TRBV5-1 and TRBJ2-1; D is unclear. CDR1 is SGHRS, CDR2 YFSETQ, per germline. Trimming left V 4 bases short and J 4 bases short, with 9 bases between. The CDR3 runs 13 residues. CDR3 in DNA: TGCGCCAGCAGCCCCCGGTCTTACAATGAGCAGTTCTTC. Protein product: CASSPRSYNEQFF.